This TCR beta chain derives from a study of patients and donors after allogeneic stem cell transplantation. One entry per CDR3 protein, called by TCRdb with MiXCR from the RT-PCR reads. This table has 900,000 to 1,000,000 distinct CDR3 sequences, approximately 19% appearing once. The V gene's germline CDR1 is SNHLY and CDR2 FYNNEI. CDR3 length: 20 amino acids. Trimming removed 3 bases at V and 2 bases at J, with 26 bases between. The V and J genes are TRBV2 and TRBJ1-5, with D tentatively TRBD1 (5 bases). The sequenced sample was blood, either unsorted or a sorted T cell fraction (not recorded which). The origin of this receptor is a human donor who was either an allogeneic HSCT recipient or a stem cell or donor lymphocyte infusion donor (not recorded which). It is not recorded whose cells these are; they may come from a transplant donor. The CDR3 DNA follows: TGTGCCAGCAGTGACACCTCCCCAGGGATGGTACCTAGGGGCAATCAGCCCCAGCATTTT. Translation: CASSDTSPGMVPRGNQPQHF. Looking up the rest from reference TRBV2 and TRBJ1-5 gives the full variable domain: EPEVTQTPSHQVTQMGQEVILRCVPISNHLYFYWYRQILGQKVEFLVSFYNNEISEKSEIFDDQFSVERPDGSNFTLKIRSTKLEDSAMYFCASSDTSPGMVPRGNQPQHFGDGTRLSIL.